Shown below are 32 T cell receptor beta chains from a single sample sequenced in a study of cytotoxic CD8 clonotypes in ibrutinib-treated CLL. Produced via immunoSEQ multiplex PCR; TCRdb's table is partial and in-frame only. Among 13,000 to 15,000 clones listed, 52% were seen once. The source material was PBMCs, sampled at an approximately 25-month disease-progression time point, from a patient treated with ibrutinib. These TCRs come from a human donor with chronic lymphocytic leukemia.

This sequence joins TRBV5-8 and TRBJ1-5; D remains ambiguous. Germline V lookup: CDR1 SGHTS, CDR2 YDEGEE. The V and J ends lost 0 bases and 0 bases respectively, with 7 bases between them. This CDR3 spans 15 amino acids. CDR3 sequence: CASSLALYSNQPQHF. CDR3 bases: TGTGCCAGCAGCTTGGCCCTCTATAGCAATCAGCCCCAGCATTTT.

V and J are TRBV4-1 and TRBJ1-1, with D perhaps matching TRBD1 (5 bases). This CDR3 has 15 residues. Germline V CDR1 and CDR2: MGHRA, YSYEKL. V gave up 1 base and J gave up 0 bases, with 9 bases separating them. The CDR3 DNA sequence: TGCGCCAGCAGCCAAGGTGGGACTCTGAACACTGAAGCTTTCTTT. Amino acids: CASSQGGTLNTEAFF.

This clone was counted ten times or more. The CDR3 DNA is TGTGCCAGCAGTGAAACCGGGCAGTTAGCTAACTATGGCTACACCTTC. Its translation is CASSETGQLANYGYTF. The J gene is TRBJ1-2, the V gene TRBV25-1, with unresolved D. CDR1 and CDR2 from the germline V gene are MGHDK and SYGVNS. Trimming removed 2 bases from V and 0 bases from J, with 13 bases in between. This CDR3 region has 16 residues.

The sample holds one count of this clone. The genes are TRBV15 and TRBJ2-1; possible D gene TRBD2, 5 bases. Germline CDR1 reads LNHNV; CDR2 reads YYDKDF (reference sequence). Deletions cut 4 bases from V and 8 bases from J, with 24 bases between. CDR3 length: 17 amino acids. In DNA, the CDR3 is TGTGCCACCAGCACACTAAGGCGGGTCCGCGTCGTAGATGAGCAGTTCTTC. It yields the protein CATSTLRRVRVVDEQFF. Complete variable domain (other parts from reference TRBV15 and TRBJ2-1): DAMVIQNPRYQVTQFGKPVTLSCSQTLNHNVMYWYQQKSSQAPKLLFHYYDKDFNNEADTPDNFQSRRPNTSFCFLDIRSPGLGDTAMYLCATSTLRRVRVVDEQFFGPGTRLTVL.

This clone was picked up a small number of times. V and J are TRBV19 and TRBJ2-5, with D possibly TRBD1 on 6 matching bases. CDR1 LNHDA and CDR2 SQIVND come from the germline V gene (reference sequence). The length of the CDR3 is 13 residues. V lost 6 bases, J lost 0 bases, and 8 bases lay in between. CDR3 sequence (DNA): TGTGCCAGTAGGACAGGAAACCAAGAGACCCAGTACTTC. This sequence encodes CASRTGNQETQYF. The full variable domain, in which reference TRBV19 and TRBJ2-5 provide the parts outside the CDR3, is DGGITQSPKYLFRKEGQNVTLSCEQNLNHDAMYWYRQDPGQGLRLIYYSQIVNDFQKGDIAEGYSVSREKKESFPLTVTSAQKNPTAFYLCASRTGNQETQYFGPGTRLLVL.

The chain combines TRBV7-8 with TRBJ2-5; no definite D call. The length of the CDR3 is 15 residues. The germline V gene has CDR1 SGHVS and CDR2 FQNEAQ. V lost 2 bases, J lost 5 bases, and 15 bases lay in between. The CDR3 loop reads CASSLRALVMETQYF. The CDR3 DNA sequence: TGTGCCAGCAGCTTAAGGGCCCTGGTGATGGAGACCCAGTACTTC. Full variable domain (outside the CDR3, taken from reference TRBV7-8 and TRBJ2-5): GAGVSQSPRYKVAKRGQDVALRCDPISGHVSLFWYQQALGQGPEFLTYFQNEAQLDKSGLPSDRFFAERPEGSVSTLKIQRTQQEDSAVYLCASSLRALVMETQYFGPGTRLLVL.

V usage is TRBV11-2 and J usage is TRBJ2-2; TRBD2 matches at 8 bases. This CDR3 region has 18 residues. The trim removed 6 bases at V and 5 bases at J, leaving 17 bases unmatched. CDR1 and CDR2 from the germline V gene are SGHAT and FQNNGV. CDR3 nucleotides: TGTGCCAGCAGTCCCGGGAGGGGGGATAGTACAAAGACCGGGGAGCTGTTTTTT. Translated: CASSPGRGDSTKTGELFF. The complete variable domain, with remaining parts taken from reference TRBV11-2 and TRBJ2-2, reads EAGVAQSPRYKIIEKRQSVAFWCNPISGHATLYWYQQILGQGPKLLIQFQNNGVVDDSQLPKDRFSAERLKGVDSTLKIQPAKLEDSAVYLCASSPGRGDSTKTGELFFGEGSRLTVL.

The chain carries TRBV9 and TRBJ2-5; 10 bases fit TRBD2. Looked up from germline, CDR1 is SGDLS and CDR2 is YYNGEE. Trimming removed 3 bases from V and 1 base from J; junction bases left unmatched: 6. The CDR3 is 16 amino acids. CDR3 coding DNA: TGTGCCAGCAGCGCAGGACTAGCGGACTTCCAAGAGACCCAGTACTTC. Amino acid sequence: CASSAGLADFQETQYF.

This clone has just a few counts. The CDR3 sequence: CASSIVRRTYGYTF. DNA of the CDR3: TGTGCCAGTAGTATTGTACGGAGAACCTATGGCTACACCTTC. This chain uses TRBV19 with TRBJ1-2; D unclear. Germline values: CDR1 LNHDA, CDR2 SQIVND (reference sequence). Trimming shortened V by 3 bases and J by 4 bases, and 12 bases separated the two germline ends. The CDR3 has 14 residues.

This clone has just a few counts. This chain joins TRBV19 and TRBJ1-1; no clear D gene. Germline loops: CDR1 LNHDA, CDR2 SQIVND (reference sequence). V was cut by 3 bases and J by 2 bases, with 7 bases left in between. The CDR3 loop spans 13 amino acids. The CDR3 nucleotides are TGTGCCAGTAGTATGACGGGTAACACTGAAGCTTTCTTT. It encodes CASSMTGNTEAFF.

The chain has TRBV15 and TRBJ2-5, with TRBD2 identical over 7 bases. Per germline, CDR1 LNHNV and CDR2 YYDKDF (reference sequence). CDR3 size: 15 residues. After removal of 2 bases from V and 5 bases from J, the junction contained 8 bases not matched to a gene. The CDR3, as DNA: TGTGCCACCAGCAGAAGACTAGCTGATGTGGAGACCCAGTACTTC. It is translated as CATSRRLADVETQYF.

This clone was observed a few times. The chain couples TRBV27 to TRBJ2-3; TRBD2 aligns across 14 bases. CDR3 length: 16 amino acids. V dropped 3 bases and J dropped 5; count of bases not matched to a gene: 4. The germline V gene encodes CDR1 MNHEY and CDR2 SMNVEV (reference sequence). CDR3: CASSLTSGGAVDTQYF. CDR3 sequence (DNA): TGTGCCAGCAGTTTGACTAGCGGGGGGGCGGTAGATACGCAGTATTTT.

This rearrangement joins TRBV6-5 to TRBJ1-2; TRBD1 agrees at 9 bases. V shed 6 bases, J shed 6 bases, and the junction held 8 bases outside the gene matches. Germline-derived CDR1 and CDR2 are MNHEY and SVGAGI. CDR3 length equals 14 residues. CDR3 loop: CASRRDRVGNGYTF. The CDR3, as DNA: TGTGCCAGCAGGAGGGACAGGGTAGGGAATGGCTACACCTTC.

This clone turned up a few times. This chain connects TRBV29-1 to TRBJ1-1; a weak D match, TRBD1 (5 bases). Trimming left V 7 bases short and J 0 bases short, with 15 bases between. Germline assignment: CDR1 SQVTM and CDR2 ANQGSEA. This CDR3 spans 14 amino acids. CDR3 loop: CSAGPGRLNTEAFF. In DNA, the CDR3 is TGCAGCGCCGGTCCGGGACGGCTGAACACTGAAGCTTTCTTT. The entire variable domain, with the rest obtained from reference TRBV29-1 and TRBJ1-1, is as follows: SAVISQKPSRDICQRGTSLTIQCQVDSQVTMMFWYRQQPGQSLTLIATANQGSEATYESGFVIDKFPISRPNLTFSTLTVSNMSPEDSSIYLCSAGPGRLNTEAFFGQGTRLTVV.

CDR3 amino acids: CASSPLGQETQYF. The DNA of the CDR3 is TGTGCCAGTAGTCCCCTGGGCCAAGAGACCCAGTACTTC. The V and J genes are TRBV19 and TRBJ2-5, with D unresolved. Trimming removed 5 bases from V and 1 base from J, with 8 bases in between. The germline gives CDR1 LNHDA, CDR2 SQIVND (reference sequence). The CDR3 sequence is 13 residues long.

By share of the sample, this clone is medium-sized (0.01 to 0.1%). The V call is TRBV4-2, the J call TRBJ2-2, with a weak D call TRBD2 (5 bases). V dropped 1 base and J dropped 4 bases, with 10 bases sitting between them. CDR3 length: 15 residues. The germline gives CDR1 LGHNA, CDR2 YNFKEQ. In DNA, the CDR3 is TGTGCCAGCAGCCAAGTGCCGGGGTCCACCGGGGAGCTGTTTTTT. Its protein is CASSQVPGSTGELFF.

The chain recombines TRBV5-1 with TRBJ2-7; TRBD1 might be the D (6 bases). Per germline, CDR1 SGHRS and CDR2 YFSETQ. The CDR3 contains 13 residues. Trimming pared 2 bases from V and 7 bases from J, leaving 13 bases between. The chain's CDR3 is CASSFGRGSEQYF. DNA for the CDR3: TGCGCCAGCAGCTTCGGCAGGGGAAGTGAGCAGTACTTC.

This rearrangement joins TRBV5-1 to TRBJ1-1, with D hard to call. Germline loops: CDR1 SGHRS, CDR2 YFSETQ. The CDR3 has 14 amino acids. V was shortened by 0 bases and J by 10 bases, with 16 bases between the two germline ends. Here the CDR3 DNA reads TGCGCCAGCAGCTTGGATGTGGGCAGAGTTGTAGCTTTCTTT. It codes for CASSLDVGRVVAFF.

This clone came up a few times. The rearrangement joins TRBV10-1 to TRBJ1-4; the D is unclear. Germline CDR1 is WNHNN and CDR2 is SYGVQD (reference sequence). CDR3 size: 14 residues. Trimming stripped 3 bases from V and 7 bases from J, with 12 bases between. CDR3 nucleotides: TGCGCCAGCAGTGACCACGGGCTTGGTGAAAAACTGTTTTTT. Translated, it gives CASSDHGLGEKLFF.

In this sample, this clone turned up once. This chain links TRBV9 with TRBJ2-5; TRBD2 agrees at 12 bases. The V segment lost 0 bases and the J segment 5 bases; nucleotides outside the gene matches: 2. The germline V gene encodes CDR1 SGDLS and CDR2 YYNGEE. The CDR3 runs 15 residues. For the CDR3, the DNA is TGTGCCAGCAGCGTAGCGGGGACTAGCGGGGAGACCCAGTACTTC. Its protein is CASSVAGTSGETQYF. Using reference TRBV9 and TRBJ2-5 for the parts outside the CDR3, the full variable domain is DSGVTQTPKHLITATGQRVTLRCSPRSGDLSVYWYQQSLDQGLQFLIQYYNGEERAKGNILERFSAQQFPDLHSELNLSSLELGDSALYFCASSVAGTSGETQYFGPGTRLLVL.

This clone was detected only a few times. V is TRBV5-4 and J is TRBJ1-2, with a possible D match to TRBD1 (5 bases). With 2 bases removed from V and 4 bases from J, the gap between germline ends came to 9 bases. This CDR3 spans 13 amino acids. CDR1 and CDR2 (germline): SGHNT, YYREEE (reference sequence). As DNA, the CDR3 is TGTGCCAGCAGCTTCTGGGGGTCCTATGGCTACACCTTC. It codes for CASSFWGSYGYTF.

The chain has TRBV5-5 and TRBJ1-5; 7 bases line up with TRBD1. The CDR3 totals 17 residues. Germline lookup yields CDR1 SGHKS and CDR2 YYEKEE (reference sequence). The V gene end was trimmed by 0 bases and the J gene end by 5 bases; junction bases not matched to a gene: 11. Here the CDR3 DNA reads TGTGCCAGCAGCTTGGAATGGCGAGGGGGCTCCTATCAGCCCCAGCATTTT. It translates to CASSLEWRGGSYQPQHF. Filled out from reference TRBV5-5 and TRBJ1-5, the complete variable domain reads DAGVTQSPTHLIKTRGQQVTLRCSPISGHKSVSWYQQVLGQGPQFIFQYYEKEERGRGNFPDRFSARQFPNYSSELNVNALLLGDSALYLCASSLEWRGGSYQPQHFGDGTRLSIL.

CDR3 sequence reads: CASSPRETRGLGEQYF. The DNA of the CDR3 is TGTGCCAGCTCACCACGGGAAACTAGGGGACTTGGGGAGCAGTACTTC. V usage is TRBV18 and J usage is TRBJ2-7; tentative D call: TRBD2 (6 bases). The CDR3 is made up of 16 amino acids. V lost 1 base and J 7 bases, leaving 20 bases between the germline ends. Germline V gene sequence: CDR1 KGHSH, CDR2 LQKENI.

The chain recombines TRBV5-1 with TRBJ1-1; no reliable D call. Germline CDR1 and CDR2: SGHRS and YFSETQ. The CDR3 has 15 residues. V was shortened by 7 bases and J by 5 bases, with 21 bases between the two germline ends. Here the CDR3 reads CASSPGRDWRTEAFF. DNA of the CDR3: TGCGCCAGCTCCCCTGGGCGGGATTGGAGAACTGAAGCTTTCTTT.

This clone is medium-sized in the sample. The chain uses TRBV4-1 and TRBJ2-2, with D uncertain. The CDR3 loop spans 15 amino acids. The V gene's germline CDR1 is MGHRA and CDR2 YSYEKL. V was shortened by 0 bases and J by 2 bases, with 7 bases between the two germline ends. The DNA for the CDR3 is TGCGCCAGCAGCCAAGATTCGGTCAACACCGGGGAGCTGTTTTTT. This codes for CASSQDSVNTGELFF.

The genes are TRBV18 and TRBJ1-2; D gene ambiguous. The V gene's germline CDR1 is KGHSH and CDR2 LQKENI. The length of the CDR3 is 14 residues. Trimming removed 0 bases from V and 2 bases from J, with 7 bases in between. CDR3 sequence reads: CASSPPVDNYGYTF. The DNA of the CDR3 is TGTGCCAGCTCACCACCGGTAGACAACTATGGCTACACCTTC.

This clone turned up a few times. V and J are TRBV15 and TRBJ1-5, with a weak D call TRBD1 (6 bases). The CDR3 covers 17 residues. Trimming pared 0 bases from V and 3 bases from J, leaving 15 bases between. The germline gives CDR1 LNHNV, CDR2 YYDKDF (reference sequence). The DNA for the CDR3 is TGTGCCACCAGCAGAGATTTGGGGGGCAGGAACAATCAGCCCCAGCATTTT. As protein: CATSRDLGGRNNQPQHF.

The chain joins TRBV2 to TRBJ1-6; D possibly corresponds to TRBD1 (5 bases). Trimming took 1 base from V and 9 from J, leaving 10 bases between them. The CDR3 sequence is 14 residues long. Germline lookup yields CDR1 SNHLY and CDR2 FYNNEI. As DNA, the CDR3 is TGTGCCAGCAGTGAAGTCGCGGGGGTTTCACCCCTCCACTTT. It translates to CASSEVAGVSPLHF.

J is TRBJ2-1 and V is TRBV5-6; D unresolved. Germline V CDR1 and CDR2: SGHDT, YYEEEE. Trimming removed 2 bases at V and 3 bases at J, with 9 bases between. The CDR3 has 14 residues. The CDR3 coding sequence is TGTGCCAGCAGCTTAGGTGAAGGCTACAATGAGCAGTTCTTC. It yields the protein CASSLGEGYNEQFF. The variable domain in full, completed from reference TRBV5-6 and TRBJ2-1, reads DAGVTQSPTHLIKTRGQQVTLRCSPKSGHDTVSWYQQALGQGPQFIFQYYEEEERQRGNFPDRFSGHQFPNYSSELNVNALLLGDSALYLCASSLGEGYNEQFFGPGTRLTVL.

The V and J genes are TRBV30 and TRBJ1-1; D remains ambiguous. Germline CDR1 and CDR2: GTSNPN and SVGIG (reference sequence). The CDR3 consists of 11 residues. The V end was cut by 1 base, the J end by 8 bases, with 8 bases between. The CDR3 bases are TGTGCCTGGAGTGAACATGGGGAAGCTTTCTTT. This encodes CAWSEHGEAFF.

The CDR3 reads CSVDVRVGTDTQYF. The DNA for the CDR3 is TGCAGCGTTGACGTGAGGGTGGGGACAGATACGCAGTATTTT. The genes are TRBV29-1 and TRBJ2-3; perhaps TRBD2 as D (5 bases). This CDR3 has 14 amino acids. V lost 3 bases to trimming and J lost 3 bases, with 13 bases between them. The germline CDR1 and CDR2 sequences are SQVTM and ANQGSEA.

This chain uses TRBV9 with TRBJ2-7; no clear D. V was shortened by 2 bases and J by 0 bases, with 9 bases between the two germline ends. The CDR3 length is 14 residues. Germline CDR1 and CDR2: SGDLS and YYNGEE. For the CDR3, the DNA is TGTGCCAGCAGCGTGGGCTCGAGCTCCTACGAGCAGTACTTC. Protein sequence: CASSVGSSSYEQYF.